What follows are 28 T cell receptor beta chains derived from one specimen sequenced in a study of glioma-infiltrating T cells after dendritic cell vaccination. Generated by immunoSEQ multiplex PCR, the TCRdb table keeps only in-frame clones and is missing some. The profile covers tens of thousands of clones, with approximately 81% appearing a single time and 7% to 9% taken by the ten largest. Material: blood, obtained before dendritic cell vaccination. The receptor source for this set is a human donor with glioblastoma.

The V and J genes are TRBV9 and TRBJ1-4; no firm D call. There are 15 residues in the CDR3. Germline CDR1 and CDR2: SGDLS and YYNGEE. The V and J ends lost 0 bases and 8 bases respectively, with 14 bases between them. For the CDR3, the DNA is TGTGCCAGCAGCGTAGGAGTAGGACTAGAGGAAAAACTGTTTTTT. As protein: CASSVGVGLEEKLFF.

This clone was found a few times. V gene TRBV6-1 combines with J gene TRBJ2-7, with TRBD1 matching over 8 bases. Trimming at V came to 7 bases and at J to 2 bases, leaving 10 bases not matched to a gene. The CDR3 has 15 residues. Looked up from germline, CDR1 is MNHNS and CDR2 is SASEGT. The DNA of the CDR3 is TGTGCCAGCACCAAGTCTGGACAGGGAGCCTACGAGCAGTACTTC. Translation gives CASTKSGQGAYEQYF.

The CDR3 region is CASSQGTAYEQYF. In nucleotides, the CDR3 is TGTGCCAGCTCACAAGGGACAGCCTACGAGCAGTACTTC. V and J are TRBV18 and TRBJ2-5; 7 bases fit TRBD1. The J call may be wrong; the DNA end is better matched by TRBJ2-7. This CDR3 comprises 13 residues. The germline gives CDR1 KGHSH, CDR2 LQKENI.

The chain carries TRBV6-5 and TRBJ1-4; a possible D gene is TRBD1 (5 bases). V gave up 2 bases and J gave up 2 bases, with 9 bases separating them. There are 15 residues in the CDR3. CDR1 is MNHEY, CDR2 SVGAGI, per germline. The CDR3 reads CASSYGGATNEKLFF. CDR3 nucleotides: TGTGCCAGCAGTTACGGCGGGGCCACTAATGAAAAACTGTTTTTT.

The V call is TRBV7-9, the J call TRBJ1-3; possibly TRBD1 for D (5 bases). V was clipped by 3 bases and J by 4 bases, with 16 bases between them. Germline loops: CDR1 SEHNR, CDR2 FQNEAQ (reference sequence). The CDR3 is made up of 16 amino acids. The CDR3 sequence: CASSFNRLRQGNTIYF. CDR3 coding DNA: TGTGCCAGCAGCTTCAACAGGTTGAGGCAAGGAAACACCATATATTTT. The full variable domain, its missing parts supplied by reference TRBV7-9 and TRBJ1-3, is DTGVSQNPRHKITKRGQNVTFRCDPISEHNRLYWYRQTLGQGPEFLTYFQNEAQLEKSRLLSDRFSAERPKGSFSTLEIQRTEQGDSAMYLCASSFNRLRQGNTIYFGEGSWLTVV.

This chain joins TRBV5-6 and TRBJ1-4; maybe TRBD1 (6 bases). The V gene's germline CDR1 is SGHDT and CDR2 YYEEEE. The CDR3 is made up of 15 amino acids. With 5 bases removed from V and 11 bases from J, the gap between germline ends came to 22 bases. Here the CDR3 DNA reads TGTGCCAGCAGGAACAGGGCCGTGCCTACGGGGAAACTGTTTTTT. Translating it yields CASRNRAVPTGKLFF.

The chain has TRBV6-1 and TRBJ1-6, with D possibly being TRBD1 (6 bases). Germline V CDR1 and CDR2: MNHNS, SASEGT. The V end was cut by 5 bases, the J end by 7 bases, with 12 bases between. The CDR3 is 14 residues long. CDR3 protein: CASSWDTSNSPLHF. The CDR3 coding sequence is TGTGCCAGCAGTTGGGACACCTCGAATTCACCCCTCCACTTT.

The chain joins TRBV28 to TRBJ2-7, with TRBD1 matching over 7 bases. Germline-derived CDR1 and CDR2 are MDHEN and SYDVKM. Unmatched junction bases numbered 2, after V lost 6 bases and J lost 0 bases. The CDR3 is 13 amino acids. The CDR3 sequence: CASRGTDSYEQYF. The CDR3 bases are TGTGCCAGCAGGGGGACAGACTCCTACGAGCAGTACTTC.

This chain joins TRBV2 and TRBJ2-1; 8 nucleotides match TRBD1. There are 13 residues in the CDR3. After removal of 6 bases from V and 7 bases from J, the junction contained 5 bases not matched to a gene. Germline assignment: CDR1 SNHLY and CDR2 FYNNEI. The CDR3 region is CASSHDRGNEQFF. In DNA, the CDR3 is TGTGCCAGCAGCCACGACAGGGGTAATGAGCAGTTCTTC.

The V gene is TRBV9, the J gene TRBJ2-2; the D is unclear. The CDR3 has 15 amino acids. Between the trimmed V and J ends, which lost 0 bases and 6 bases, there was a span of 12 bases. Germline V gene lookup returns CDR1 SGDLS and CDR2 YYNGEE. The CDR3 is CASSVAPRVAGELFF. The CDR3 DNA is TGTGCCAGCAGCGTAGCCCCCCGCGTGGCCGGGGAGCTGTTTTTT.

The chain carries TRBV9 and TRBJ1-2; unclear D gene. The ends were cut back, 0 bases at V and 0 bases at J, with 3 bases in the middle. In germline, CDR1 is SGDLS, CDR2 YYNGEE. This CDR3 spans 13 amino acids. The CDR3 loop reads CASSVDTNYGYTF. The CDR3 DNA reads TGTGCCAGCAGCGTAGACACTAACTATGGCTACACCTTC.

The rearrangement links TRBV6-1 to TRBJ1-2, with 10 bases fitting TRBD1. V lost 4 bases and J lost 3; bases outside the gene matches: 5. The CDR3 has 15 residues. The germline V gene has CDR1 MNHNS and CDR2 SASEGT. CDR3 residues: CASSARQGAYYGYTF. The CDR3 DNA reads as TGTGCCAGCAGTGCCCGACAGGGGGCATACTATGGCTACACCTTC.

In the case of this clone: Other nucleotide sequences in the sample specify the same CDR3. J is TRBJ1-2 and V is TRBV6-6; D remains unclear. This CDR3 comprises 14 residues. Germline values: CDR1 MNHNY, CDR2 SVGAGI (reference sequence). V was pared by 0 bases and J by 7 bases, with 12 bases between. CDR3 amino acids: CASSYSTGRGGYTF. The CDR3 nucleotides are TGTGCCAGCAGTTACTCGACCGGGAGAGGTGGCTACACCTTC.

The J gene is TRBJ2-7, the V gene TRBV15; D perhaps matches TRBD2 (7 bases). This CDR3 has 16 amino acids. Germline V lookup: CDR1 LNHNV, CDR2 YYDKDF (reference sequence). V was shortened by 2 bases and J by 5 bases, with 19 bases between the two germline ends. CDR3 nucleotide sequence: TGTGCCACCAGCAGATCACTGGGGGGGGCTCGGAACGAGCAGTACTTC. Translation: CATSRSLGGARNEQYF. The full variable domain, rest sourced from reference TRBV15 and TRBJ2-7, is DAMVIQNPRYQVTQFGKPVTLSCSQTLNHNVMYWYQQKSSQAPKLLFHYYDKDFNNEADTPDNFQSRRPNTSFCFLDIRSPGLGDTAMYLCATSRSLGGARNEQYFGPGTRLTVT.

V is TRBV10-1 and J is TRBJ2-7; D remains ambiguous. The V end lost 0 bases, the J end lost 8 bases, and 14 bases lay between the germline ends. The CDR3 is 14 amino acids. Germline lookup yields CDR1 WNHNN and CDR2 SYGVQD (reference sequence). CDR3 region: CASSESPGSDQQYF. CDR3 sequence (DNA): TGCGCCAGCAGTGAGTCGCCAGGTTCCGATCAGCAGTACTTC.

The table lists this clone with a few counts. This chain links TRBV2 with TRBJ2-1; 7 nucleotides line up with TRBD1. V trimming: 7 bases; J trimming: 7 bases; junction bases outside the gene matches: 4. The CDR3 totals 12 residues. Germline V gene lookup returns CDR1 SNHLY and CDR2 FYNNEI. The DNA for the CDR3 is TGTGCCAGCAACCCGGACAGGAATGAGCAGTTCTTC. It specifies CASNPDRNEQFF.

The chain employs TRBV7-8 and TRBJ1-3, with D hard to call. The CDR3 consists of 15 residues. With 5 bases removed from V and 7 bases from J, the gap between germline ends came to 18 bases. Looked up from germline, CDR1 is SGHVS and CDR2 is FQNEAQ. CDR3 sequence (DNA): TGTGCCAGCAGCCCCCCCTGGGGAGGCGGGAACACCATATATTTT. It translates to CASSPPWGGGNTIYF.

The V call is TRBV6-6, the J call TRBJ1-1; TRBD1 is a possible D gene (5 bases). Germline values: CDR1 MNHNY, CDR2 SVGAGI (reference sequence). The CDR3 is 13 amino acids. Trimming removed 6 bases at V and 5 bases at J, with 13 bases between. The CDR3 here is CASSRGGRTEAFF. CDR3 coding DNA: TGTGCCAGCAGCCGCGGGGGTAGAACTGAAGCTTTCTTT.

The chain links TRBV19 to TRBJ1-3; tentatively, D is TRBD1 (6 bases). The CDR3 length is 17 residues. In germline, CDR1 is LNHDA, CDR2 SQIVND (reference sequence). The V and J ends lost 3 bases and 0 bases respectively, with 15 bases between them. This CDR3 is CASSIGAGAFSGNTIYF. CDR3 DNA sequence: TGTGCCAGTAGTATTGGGGCAGGGGCCTTCTCTGGAAACACCATATATTTT.

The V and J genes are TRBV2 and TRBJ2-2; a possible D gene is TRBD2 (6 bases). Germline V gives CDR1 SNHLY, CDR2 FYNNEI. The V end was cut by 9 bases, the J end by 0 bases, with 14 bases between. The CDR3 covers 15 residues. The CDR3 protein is CASVGGASNTGELFF. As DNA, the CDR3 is TGTGCCAGTGTCGGCGGGGCCTCGAACACCGGGGAGCTGTTTTTT.

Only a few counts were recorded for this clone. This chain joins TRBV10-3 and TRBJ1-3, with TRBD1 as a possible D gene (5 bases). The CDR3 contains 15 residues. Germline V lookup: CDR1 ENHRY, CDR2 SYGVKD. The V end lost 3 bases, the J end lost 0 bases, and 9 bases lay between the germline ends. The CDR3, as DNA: TGTGCCATCAGTGAAGCCGGGGGCTCTGGAAACACCATATATTTT. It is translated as CAISEAGGSGNTIYF.

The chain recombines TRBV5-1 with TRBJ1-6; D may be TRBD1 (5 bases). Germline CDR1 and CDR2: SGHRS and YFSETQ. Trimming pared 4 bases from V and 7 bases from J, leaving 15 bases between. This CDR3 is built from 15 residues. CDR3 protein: CASSPVGGANSPLHF. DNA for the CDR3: TGCGCCAGCAGCCCCGTTGGAGGGGCAAATTCACCCCTCCACTTT.

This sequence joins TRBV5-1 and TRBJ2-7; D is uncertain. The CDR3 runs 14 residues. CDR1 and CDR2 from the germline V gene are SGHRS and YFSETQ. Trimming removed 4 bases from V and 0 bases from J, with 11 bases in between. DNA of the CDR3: TGCGCCAGCAGCCTAGGCTTCAACTCCTACGAGCAGTACTTC. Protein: CASSLGFNSYEQYF.

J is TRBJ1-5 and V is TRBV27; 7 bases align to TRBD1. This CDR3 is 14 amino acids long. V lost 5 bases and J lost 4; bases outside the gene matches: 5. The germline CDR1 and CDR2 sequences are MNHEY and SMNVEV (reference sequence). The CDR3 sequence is CASSLQTGNQPQHF. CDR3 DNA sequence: TGTGCCAGCAGTCTTCAGACAGGGAATCAGCCCCAGCATTTT.

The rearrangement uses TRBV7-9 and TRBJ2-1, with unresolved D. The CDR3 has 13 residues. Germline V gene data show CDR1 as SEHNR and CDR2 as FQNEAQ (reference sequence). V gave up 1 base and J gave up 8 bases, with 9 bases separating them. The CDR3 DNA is TGTGCCAGCAGCTTAGTAGAGATGGATGAGCAGTTCTTC. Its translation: CASSLVEMDEQFF.

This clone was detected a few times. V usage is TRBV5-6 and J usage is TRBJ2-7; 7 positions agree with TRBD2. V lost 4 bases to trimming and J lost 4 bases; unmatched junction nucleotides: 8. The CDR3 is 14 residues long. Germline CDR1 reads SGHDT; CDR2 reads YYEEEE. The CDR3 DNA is TGTGCCAGCAGCCATGGGCGGGGGAAGTACGAGCAGTACTTC. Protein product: CASSHGRGKYEQYF. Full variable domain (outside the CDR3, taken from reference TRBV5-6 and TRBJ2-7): DAGVTQSPTHLIKTRGQQVTLRCSPKSGHDTVSWYQQALGQGPQFIFQYYEEEERQRGNFPDRFSGHQFPNYSSELNVNALLLGDSALYLCASSHGRGKYEQYFGPGTRLTVT.

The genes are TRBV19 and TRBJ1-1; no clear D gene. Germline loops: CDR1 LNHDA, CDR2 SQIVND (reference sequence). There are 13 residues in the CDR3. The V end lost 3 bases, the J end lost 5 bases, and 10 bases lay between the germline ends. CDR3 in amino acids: CASSMSRLTEAFF. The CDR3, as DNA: TGTGCCAGTAGTATGTCGAGGTTGACTGAAGCTTTCTTT. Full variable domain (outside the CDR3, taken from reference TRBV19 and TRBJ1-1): DGGITQSPKYLFRKEGQNVTLSCEQNLNHDAMYWYRQDPGQGLRLIYYSQIVNDFQKGDIAEGYSVSREKKESFPLTVTSAQKNPTAFYLCASSMSRLTEAFFGQGTRLTVV.

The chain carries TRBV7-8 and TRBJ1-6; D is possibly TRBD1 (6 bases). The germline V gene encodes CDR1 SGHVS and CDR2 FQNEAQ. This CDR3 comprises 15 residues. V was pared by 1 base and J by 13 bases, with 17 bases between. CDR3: CASSLDTGKGAPLHF. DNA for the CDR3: TGTGCCAGCAGCTTAGATACAGGGAAGGGAGCGCCCCTCCACTTT.